This note documents a single T cell receptor (beta chain) sequence. This clonotype was seen a few times. The target of this receptor is not known. No quality values exist for individual bases; no much larger clone is one base distant. Ficoll-Paque density gradient centrifugation was used to isolate PBMCs. The sample is drawn from a study of T-cell memory formation after mild COVID-19 (dated by TCRdb to 2020 to 2022). Background on the whole study: Most TCR sequence clusters were specific to one of the two donors. Longitudinal TCRalpha and TCRbeta repertoire sequencing tracked T-cell clones expanding and contracting after mild COVID-19 in a couple of donors. The cohort was made up of two young adult volunteers, one female and one male, who were previously healthy.

CDR1 and CDR2, per the germline V gene, are SQVTM and ANQGSEA. Including the terminal cysteine and phenylalanine, the CDR3 comprises 16 residues. Kept here is only the CDR3 DNA, which spans 48 bases and is read in frame from base 1. Germline trimming: 4 bases from V, 1 base from J; junction bases outside gene matches: 11. Here is what the overall study found, with its caveats: Balanced CD4/CD8 phenotypes were observed for clones contracting from day 15 to 85, whereas a bias towards CD4+ was observed for a second wave of clones expanding from day 15 to 37. The study covered only a couple of mild cases, and larger cohorts including severe cases with pre-infection samples were considered necessary. Some responding clones were detected in pre-infection memory, which suggested that pre-existing cross-reactive memory T cells had joined the SARS-CoV-2 response. Contracting CD4+ clones turned up mainly in the CM and EM memory subsets, whereas EMRA was where CD8+ clones were enriched. Whether the second-wave clones peaking on day 37 were SARS-CoV-2 specific was not confirmed.

Sequencing was performed on an Illumina NovaSeq 6000. TCRalpha and TCRbeta cDNA libraries were constructed by 5'RACE with constant-segment primers, with sample barcodes and unique molecular identifiers being introduced. Trizol reagent was used to extract RNA from every sample. Library amplification was performed in two PCR steps, and a second sample barcode and Illumina TruSeq adapters were introduced in the second step. Sequencing of libraries was performed on an Illumina NovaSeq with 2 x 150 bp paired-end reads. From the authors' description of their analysis: The reads were demultiplexed and collapsed into UMI-guided consensus sequences using migec v1.2.7. Using mixcr v2.1.11, UMI consensuses were aligned to TRA and TRB V and J templates and then assembled into clonotypes. A clonotype was counted as expanded or contracted only if both edgeR and NoisET called the change significant, with noise models trained on biological replicates. For edgeR calls, a false discovery rate-adjusted p below 0.01 and a log2 fold-change threshold of 1 were applied. As an exploratory analysis of dynamics, max-normalized trajectories of the 1000 most abundant clonotypes were examined with PCA combined with hierarchical clustering. The CD4 or CD8 phenotype of responding clones was assigned using the separately sequenced CD4+ and CD8+ repertoires. In-frame beta chains were kept once TCRdb had trimmed the public reads at Q25 with fastp and called clones with MiXCR. CDR3 protein sequences are deduplicated, and each keeps its most common genes and DNA. V and J calls and clone size were set by TCRdb, not the authors. This sample lists 450,000 or so distinct CDR3 sequences; more than 20% were detected once. About an eighth of the sample goes to the ten largest clones.

The receptor chain draws on TRBV29-1 and TRBJ2-5, with 8 bases aligning to TRBD2. This receptor was identified in an adult woman who had mild COVID-19 (a few samples of this study predate the infection). The sample titles of this study are shuffled in the database, so cell type and time point are left out; the donor was told from shared clones. The specimen sequenced was PBMCs or a T cell subset sorted from them (not recorded which). In nucleotides, the sequence is TGCAGCGTTGGTGGCGGGGGGCGCGTACGCCAAGAGACCCAGTACTTC. This translates into CSVGGGGRVRQETQYF.